This TCR beta chain was recovered during a study of blood T cell repertoires in COVID-19 (dated by TCRdb to 2018 to 2020). For the study in its entirety: Samples covering the acute and convalescent phases of COVID-19 were provided by collaborators in the United States, Italy and Spain. The material from the prospective study consisted of cDNA or gDNA derived from T cells, B-cell-depleted T cells, or PBMCs. Where available, HLA class I and class II types were obtained from metadata supplied by the sample provider rather than from assay-based typing. The repertoires were released in a freely available public database intended as a resource for research on the immune response to SARS-CoV-2. Samples came from the ongoing ImmuneRACE study (first 160 participants) plus 1,254 subjects from 6 global collaborators. Subjects who had been exposed to COVID-19, were actively infected with it, or had recovered from it provided the deeply sampled blood TCRbeta repertoires that made up the dataset. Sample metadata almost always included a de-identified subject ID, COVID-19 status, age in years and sex. Points the paper makes about the study in general: The amount of clinical and demographic metadata varied by source and participant and was provided uncurated.

TCRbeta CDR3 regions were amplified from genomic DNA using the immunoSEQ Assay, a bias-controlled multiplex PCR. In the paper's pipeline: The number of nucleated cells in each sample was estimated by amplification of reference gene primers within the assay. To quantify the absolute abundance of each unique TCRbeta CDR3 rearrangement, sequence reads were collapsed and filtered. For each sample, productive Simpson clonality was calculated as the square root of Simpson's diversity index over productive rearrangements. What TCRdb holds here is the immuneACCESS table cut down to in-frame rearrangements. Part of the clones is not present; checked against another copy, under half of the missing clones reflect an unresolved V gene, and the others are unexplained. V, J and clone size reflect that table, while D and trimming were determined from the DNA. The sample records roughly 60,000 clones, 80% to 90% of which are singletons. 1.2% of the sample lies in the top ten.

This clone was seen once. The antigen it recognizes is unknown. Qualities for individual bases were not recorded, and no much larger clone is one base off. The collaborating institutions used their own protocols to collect whole blood in K2EDTA tubes. Collaborator samples were shipped for TCRbeta analysis as frozen whole blood, isolated PBMCs, or DNA extracted from either sample type. V and J are truncated by 6 bases and 7 bases respectively, leaving an intervening sequence of 16 bases. From its cysteine to its phenylalanine, the CDR3 spans 14 amino acids. The sequence is cut down to CDR3 DNA, 42 bases in frame from base 1. The germline V gene specifies MNHEY as CDR1 and SVGAGI as CDR2.

The TCR originated in a man aged 35 to 55 with acute or convalescent COVID-19. The sample was peripheral blood. The chain links TRBV6-5 with TRBJ2-1; perhaps TRBD2 is the D gene, with 6 bases matching. CDR3 protein: CASRPRAAGNEQFF. The DNA reads as follows: TGTGCCAGCAGACCCCGGGCCGCGGGGAATGAGCAGTTCTTC.